These 2 T cell receptor beta chains originate from one sample sequenced in a study of blood T cell repertoires in COVID-19. The data were produced by immunoSEQ multiplex PCR, yet TCRdb's version contains in-frame clones alone and is incomplete. The sample has some 290,000 clones, almost 90% seen once; the top ten hold less than 3.5%. The sequencing sample was made of peripheral blood. The receptor set was obtained from a woman aged 25 to 45 with COVID-19, enrolled during active disease.

The chain links TRBV10-3 to TRBJ2-3, with 7 bases aligning to TRBD2. The germline V gene encodes CDR1 ENHRY and CDR2 SYGVKD. Unmatched junction bases numbered 1, after V lost 4 bases and J lost 3 bases. This CDR3 region has 13 residues. CDR3 loop: CAISGGRTDTQYF. For the CDR3, the DNA is TGTGCCATCAGTGGCGGGAGAACAGATACGCAGTATTTT.

CDR3 sequence reads: CASSLDRVGQPQHF. In DNA form, the CDR3 reads TGTGCCAGCAGCTTAGACAGGGTCGGTCAGCCCCAGCATTTT. V gene TRBV7-2 combines with J gene TRBJ1-5, with D possibly TRBD1 on 6 matching bases. This CDR3 contains 14 residues. Looked up from germline, CDR1 is SGHTA and CDR2 is FQGNSA. Trimming left V 1 base short and J 6 bases short, with 10 bases between.